Reported below is one T cell receptor (beta chain). This likely reflects a read error, since a far larger clone is one base away. Trimming pared 5 bases from V and 0 bases from J, leaving 12 bases between. The CDR3 consists of 14 residues. Germline values: CDR1 SGHTS, CDR2 YDEGEE. This specimen belongs to a study of low-dose radiotherapy and immunotherapy resistance in tumors. Priming of first-strand cDNA relied on TRAV- and TRBV-specific primers (covering alpha and beta chains). TCR amplification ran roughly 20 PCR cycles using constant-region and V-primer adapter primers. TCRdb re-called the reads with MiXCR, one entry per CDR3 protein. The repertoire consists of about 64,000 distinct CDR3 sequences, with about 30% occurring once and the leading ten covering around 6.7%. This sample's time point: before trial treatment.

The sequencing used PBMCs, collected before treatment. The receptor comes from a male donor with rectosigmoid adenocarcinoma. This chain links TRBV5-8 with TRBJ2-7; D unclear. The CDR3: CASSLRESSYEQYF. CDR3 bases: TGTGCCAGCAGTTTGAGAGAGAGCTCCTACGAGCAGTACTTC.